This T cell receptor (beta chain) was sequenced during a study of T cell responses to AZD1222 COVID-19 vaccine. General study points: Clonal diversity may have been underestimated in mostly white British donors. In all cases, repertoires were sampled only after the peak T cell response.

Unmatched junction bases numbered 7, after V lost 4 bases and J lost 7 bases. Germline CDR1 SEHNR, CDR2 FQNEAQ (reference sequence). The CDR3 runs 15 residues. Remarks on this clone: Its antigen is undetermined.

The data were produced by immunoSEQ multiplex PCR, yet TCRdb's version contains in-frame clones alone and is incomplete. The sample contains around 150,000 clones, 92% of which appear only once. This chain joins TRBV7-9 and TRBJ1-4; the match to TRBD1 covers 9 bases. The sample consisted of peripheral blood, taken 28 days after the second AZD1222 dose. The source is an adult who received the AZD1222 COVID-19 vaccine. The CDR3, as DNA: TGTGCCAGCAGCTATGGACAGGGGCCGACTGAAAAACTGTTTTTT. Translation: CASSYGQGPTEKLFF.